This T cell receptor (beta chain) originates from a study of T-cell reconstitution after alpha-beta-depleted transplantation in children. Regarding the study as a whole: The origin of alpha-beta T cells about two months after transplant was reportedly several hundred expanded graft clones. T-cell numbers and diversity, one year after transplant, stemmed largely from T cells that were newly produced. Certain patients had high TCRbeta diversity at day 60, and it came from recipient T cells and thymic progenitors that survived.

V gave up 1 base and J gave up 4 bases; unmatched junction bases: 6. CDR1 is SGHTA, CDR2 FQGNSA, per germline. The CDR3 totals 15 residues. TCRbeta library preparation incorporated unique molecular identifiers. From the PCR reads, TCRdb called clonotypes with MiXCR, one entry per CDR3 protein. The repertoire holds 530,000 or so distinct CDR3 sequences, with 20% to 30% as singletons. This clonotype was detected only a few times. The antigen remains undetermined. The sample here was PBMCs, taken before TCRalphabeta/CD19-depleted stem cell transplant. V usage is TRBV7-2 and J usage is TRBJ2-5, with 7 bases that match TRBD1. This TCR derives from a boy under three years old with Wiskott-Aldrich syndrome, due to receive a stem cell transplant. CDR3: CASSLGGTGVETQYF. CDR3 nucleotide sequence: TGTGCCAGCAGCTTAGGGGGTACAGGGGTAGAGACCCAGTACTTC.